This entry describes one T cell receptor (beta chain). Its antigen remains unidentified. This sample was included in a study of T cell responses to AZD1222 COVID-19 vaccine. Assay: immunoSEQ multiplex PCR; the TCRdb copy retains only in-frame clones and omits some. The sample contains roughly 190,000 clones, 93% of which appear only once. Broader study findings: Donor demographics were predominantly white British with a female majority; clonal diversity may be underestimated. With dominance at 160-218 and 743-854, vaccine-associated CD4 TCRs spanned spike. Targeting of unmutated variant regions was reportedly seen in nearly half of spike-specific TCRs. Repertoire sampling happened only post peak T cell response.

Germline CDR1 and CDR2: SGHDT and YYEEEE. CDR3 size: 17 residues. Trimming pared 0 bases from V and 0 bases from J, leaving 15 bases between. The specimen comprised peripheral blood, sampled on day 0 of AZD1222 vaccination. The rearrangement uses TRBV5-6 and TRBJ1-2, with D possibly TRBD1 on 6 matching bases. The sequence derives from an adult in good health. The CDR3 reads CASSLDITGLANYGYTF. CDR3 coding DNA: TGTGCCAGCAGCTTGGATATCACAGGGTTGGCTAACTATGGCTACACCTTC.